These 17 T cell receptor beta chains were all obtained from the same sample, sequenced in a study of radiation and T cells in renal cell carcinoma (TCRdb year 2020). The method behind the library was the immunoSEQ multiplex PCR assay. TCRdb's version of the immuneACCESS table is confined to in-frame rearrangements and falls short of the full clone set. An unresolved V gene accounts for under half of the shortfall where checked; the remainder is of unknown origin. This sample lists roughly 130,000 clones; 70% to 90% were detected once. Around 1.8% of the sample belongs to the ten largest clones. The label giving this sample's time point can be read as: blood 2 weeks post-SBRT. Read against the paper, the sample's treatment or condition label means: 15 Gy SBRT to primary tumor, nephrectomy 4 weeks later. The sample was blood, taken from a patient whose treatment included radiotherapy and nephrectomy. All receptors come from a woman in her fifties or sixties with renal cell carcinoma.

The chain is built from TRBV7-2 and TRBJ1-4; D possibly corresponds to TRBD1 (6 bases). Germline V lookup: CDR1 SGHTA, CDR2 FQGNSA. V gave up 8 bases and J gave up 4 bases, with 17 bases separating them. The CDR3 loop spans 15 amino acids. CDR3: CASRSGGAGNEKLFF. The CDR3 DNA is TGTGCCAGCCGTTCGGGGGGCGCCGGTAATGAAAAACTGTTTTTT.

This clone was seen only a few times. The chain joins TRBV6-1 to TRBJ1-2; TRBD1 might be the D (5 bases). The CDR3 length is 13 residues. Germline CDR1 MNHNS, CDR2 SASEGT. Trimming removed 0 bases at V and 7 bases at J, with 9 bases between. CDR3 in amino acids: CASSEAPGIGYTF. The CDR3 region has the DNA TGTGCCAGCAGTGAAGCCCCAGGGATTGGCTACACCTTC.

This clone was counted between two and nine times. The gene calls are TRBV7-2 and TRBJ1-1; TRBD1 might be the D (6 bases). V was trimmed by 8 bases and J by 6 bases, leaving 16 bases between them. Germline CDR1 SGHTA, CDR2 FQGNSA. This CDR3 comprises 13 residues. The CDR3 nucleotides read TGTGCCAGCGGCGCAGGGGATTGGTCTGAAGCTTTCTTT. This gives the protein CASGAGDWSEAFF.

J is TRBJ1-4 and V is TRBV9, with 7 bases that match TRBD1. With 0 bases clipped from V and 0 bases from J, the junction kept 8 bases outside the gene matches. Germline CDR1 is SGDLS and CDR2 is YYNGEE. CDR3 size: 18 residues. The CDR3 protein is CASSVGDSPGATNEKLFF. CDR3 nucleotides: TGTGCCAGCAGCGTAGGGGACAGTCCTGGGGCAACTAATGAAAAACTGTTTTTT.

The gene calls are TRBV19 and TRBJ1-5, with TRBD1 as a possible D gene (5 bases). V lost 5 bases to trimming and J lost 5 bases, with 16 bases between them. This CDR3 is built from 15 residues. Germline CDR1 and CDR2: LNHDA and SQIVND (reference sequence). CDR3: CASSPGTGGYQPQHF. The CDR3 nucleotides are TGTGCCAGTAGTCCCGGGACCGGTGGCTATCAGCCCCAGCATTTT.

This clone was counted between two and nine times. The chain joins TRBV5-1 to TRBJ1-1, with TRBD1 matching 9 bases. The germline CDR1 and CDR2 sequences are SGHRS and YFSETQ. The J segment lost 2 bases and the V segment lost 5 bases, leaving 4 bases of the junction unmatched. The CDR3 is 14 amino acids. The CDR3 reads CASRSQGANTEAFF. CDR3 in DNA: TGCGCCAGCAGATCACAGGGGGCCAACACTGAAGCTTTCTTT.

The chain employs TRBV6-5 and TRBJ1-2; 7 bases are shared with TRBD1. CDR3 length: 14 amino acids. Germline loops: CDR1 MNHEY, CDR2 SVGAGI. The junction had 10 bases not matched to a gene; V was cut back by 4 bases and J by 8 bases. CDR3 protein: CASSSTGLDGGYTF. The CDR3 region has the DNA TGTGCCAGCAGTTCGACAGGGCTCGACGGGGGCTACACCTTC.

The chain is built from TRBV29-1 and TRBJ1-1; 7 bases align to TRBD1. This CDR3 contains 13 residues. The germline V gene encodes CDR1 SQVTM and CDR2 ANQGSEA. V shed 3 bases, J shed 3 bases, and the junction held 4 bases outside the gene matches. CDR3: CSVDDRVDTEAFF. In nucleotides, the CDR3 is TGCAGCGTTGACGACAGGGTGGACACTGAAGCTTTCTTT.

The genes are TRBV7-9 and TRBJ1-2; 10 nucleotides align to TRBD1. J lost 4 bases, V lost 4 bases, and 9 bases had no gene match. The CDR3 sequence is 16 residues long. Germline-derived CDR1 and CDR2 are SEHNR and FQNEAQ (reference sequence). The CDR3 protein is CASSYVRTGGFYGYTF. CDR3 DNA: TGTGCCAGCAGCTATGTGAGGACAGGGGGTTTCTATGGCTACACCTTC.

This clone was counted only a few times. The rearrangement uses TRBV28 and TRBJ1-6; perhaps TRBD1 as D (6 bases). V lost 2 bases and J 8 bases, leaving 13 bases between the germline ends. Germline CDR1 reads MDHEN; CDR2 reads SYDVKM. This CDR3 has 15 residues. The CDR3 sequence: CASSLEAGADSPLHF. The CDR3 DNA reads TGTGCCAGCAGTTTAGAGGCGGGGGCCGATTCACCCCTCCACTTT.

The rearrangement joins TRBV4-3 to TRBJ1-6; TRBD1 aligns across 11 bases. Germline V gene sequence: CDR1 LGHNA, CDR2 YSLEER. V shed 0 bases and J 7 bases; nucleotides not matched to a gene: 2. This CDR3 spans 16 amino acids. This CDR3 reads CASSQDGQGANSPLHF. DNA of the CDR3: TGCGCCAGCAGCCAAGATGGACAGGGGGCCAATTCACCCCTCCACTTT.

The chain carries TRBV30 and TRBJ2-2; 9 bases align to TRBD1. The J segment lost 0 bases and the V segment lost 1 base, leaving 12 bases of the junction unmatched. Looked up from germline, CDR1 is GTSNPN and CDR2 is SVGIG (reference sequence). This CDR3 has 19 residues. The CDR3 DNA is TGTGCCTGGAGTGCCCTTGGACAGGGGAGGTGGACGAACACCGGGGAGCTGTTTTTT. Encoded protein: CAWSALGQGRWTNTGELFF.

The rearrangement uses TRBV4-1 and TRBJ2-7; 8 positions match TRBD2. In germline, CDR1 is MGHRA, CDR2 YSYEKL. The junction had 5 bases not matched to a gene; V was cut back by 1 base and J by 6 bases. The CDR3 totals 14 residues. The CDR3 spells CASSQAARGGEQYF. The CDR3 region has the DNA TGCGCCAGCAGCCAAGCCGCCCGGGGGGGCGAGCAGTACTTC.

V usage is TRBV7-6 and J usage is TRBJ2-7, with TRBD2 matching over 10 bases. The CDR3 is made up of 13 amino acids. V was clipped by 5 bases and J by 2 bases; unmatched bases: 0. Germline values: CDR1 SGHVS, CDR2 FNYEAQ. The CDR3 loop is CASSGLAAYEQYF. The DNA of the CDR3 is TGTGCCAGCAGCGGACTAGCGGCCTACGAGCAGTACTTC.

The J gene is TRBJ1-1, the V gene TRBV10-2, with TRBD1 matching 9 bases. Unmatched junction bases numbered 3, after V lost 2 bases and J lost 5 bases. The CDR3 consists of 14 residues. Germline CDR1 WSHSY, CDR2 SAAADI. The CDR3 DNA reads TGCGCCAGCAGTGAGAACAGGGGGCATACTGAAGCTTTCTTT. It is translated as CASSENRGHTEAFF.

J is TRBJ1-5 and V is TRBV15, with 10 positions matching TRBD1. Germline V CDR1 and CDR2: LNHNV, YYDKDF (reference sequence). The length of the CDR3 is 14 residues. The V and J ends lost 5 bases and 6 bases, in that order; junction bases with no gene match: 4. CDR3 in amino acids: CATSWDRGGQPQHF. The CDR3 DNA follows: TGTGCCACCAGCTGGGACAGGGGAGGTCAGCCCCAGCATTTT.

DNA for the CDR3: TGTGCCAGCAGCTTAGCGCCACAGCCTAGCGGGGGCCCACATACGCAGTATTTT. Translating gives CASSLAPQPSGGPHTQYF. The chain uses TRBV7-2 and TRBJ2-3; 10 bases are shared with TRBD2. V dropped 0 bases and J dropped 7; count of bases not matched to a gene: 13. CDR1 SGHTA and CDR2 FQGNSA come from the germline V gene. The CDR3 is made up of 18 amino acids.